One sample yielded the 17 T cell receptor beta chains listed below, sequenced in a study of blood T cell repertoires in COVID-19. Produced via immunoSEQ multiplex PCR; TCRdb's table is partial and in-frame only. The table shows over 45,000 clones, with about 78% occurring only once. Source material: peripheral blood. Source of these receptors: a middle-aged man with active or convalescent COVID-19.

The J gene is TRBJ2-4, the V gene TRBV3-1 (or the pseudogene TRBV3-2); a weak D match, TRBD2 (6 bases). Trimming took off 4 bases at V and 9 bases at J, with 16 bases between the two ends. Germline V gene sequence: CDR1 LGHDT, CDR2 YNNKEL (reference sequence). This CDR3 is built from 14 residues. CDR3 in DNA: TGTGCCAGCAGCCGCGGGACGGCCTGGGCCATTCAGTACTTC. This gives the protein CASSRGTAWAIQYF.

This clone was observed a few times. The V and J genes are TRBV2 and TRBJ1-1; D is unclear. The CDR3 runs to 12 residues. V lost 7 bases, J lost 2 bases, and 8 bases lay in between. The germline gives CDR1 SNHLY, CDR2 FYNNEI. The CDR3 sequence is CASKRENTEAFF. The CDR3 DNA is TGTGCCAGCAAGAGAGAAAACACTGAAGCTTTCTTT.

The CDR3 loop reads CASSPRGQLYEQYF. The CDR3 DNA follows: TGTGCCAGCAGCCCCCGAGGGCAACTTTACGAGCAGTACTTC. This chain links TRBV3-1 (or the pseudogene TRBV3-2) with TRBJ2-7; possible D gene TRBD2, 5 bases. The germline V and J ends were trimmed by 4 bases and 4 bases, with 14 bases remaining between them. The CDR3 sequence is 14 residues long. Germline loops: CDR1 LGHDT, CDR2 YNNKEL (reference sequence).

The genes are TRBV11-2 and TRBJ1-2; D unresolved. Trimming stripped 0 bases from V and 4 bases from J, with 12 bases between. The CDR3 covers 15 residues. CDR1 is SGHAT, CDR2 FQNNGV, per germline. CDR3 loop: CASSLDYGVIYGYTF. CDR3 in DNA: TGTGCCAGCAGCTTAGATTACGGGGTTATCTATGGCTACACCTTC.

The chain recombines TRBV3-1 (or the pseudogene TRBV3-2) with TRBJ2-5, with a weak D call TRBD2 (7 bases). Germline V gene data show CDR1 as LGHDT and CDR2 as YNNKEL (reference sequence). The CDR3 contains 17 residues. The V and J ends lost 0 bases and 3 bases respectively, with 17 bases between them. This chain's CDR3 is CASSQDWQGGGEETQYF. CDR3 nucleotide sequence: TGTGCCAGCAGCCAAGATTGGCAGGGAGGGGGAGAAGAGACCCAGTACTTC.

V usage is TRBV25-1 and J usage is TRBJ1-1, with D perhaps TRBD1 (6 bases). V gave up 2 bases and J gave up 4 bases, with 17 bases separating them. The germline gives CDR1 MGHDK, CDR2 SYGVNS. The CDR3 covers 16 residues. The DNA for the CDR3 is TGTGCCAGCAGTGAAACAGGGAGTCGGGGGGTCACTGAAGCTTTCTTT. This encodes CASSETGSRGVTEAFF.

This clone occurred a few times. This chain connects TRBV5-1 to TRBJ2-1; 10 positions match TRBD2. Germline CDR1 SGHRS, CDR2 YFSETQ. V was pared by 2 bases and J by 10 bases, with 9 bases of the junction left unmatched. The CDR3 totals 15 residues. CDR3 sequence: CASSFLAGGRSEQFF. In DNA, the CDR3 is TGCGCCAGCAGCTTTTTAGCGGGGGGCCGTAGCGAGCAGTTCTTC.

This chain links TRBV29-1 with TRBJ2-3; possibly TRBD1 or TRBD2 for D (6 bases each). V lost 7 bases to trimming and J lost 2 bases, with 16 bases between them. CDR3 length: 14 residues. The germline V gene encodes CDR1 SQVTM and CDR2 ANQGSEA. The CDR3 loop reads CSAEEGGSTDTQYF. The CDR3 DNA reads as TGCAGCGCCGAAGAGGGGGGATCCACAGATACGCAGTATTTT.

In its sample, this clone was seen a few times. J is TRBJ2-3 and V is TRBV7-6; D might be TRBD1 (5 bases). Trimming took 2 bases from V and 2 from J, leaving 11 bases between them. CDR3 size: 15 residues. CDR1 and CDR2 (germline): SGHVS, FNYEAQ. The CDR3 spells CASSLFQGITDTQYF. CDR3 DNA sequence: TGTGCCAGCAGCTTATTCCAGGGTATCACAGATACGCAGTATTTT. Together with reference TRBV7-6 and TRBJ2-3, the CDR3 gives the full variable domain: GAGVSQSPRYKVTKRGQDVALRCDPISGHVSLYWYRQALGQGPEFLTYFNYEAQQDKSGLPNDRFSAERPEGSISTLTIQRTEQRDSAMYRCASSLFQGITDTQYFGPGTRLTVL.

The chain combines TRBV24-1 with TRBJ1-2; 7 nucleotides agree with TRBD1. J lost 3 bases, V lost 4 bases, and 10 bases had no gene match. This CDR3 has 16 residues. Germline values: CDR1 KGHDR, CDR2 SFDVKD. In DNA, the CDR3 is TGTGCCACCAGTGACCCCCCCGCTAGGGGGCACTATGGCTACACCTTC. It codes for CATSDPPARGHYGYTF.

This clone has more than one count but fewer than ten. The chain combines TRBV4-2 with TRBJ2-5; D is possibly TRBD2 (7 bases). Trimming removed 1 base at V and 1 base at J, with 16 bases between. This CDR3 spans 17 amino acids. The germline gives CDR1 LGHNA, CDR2 YNFKEQ. DNA of the CDR3: TGTGCCAGCAGCCAAGGGGGATCGGGGGGCCCCCAAGAGACCCAGTACTTC. This gives the protein CASSQGGSGGPQETQYF.

CDR3 amino acids: CASSYSGRAFDEQFF. CDR3 DNA: TGTGCCAGCTCATATAGCGGGAGGGCCTTCGATGAGCAGTTCTTC. The chain carries TRBV11-3 and TRBJ2-1; 11 nucleotides agree with TRBD2. Germline V CDR1 and CDR2: SGHNT, YENEEA. The CDR3 runs 15 residues. The V gene end was trimmed by 8 bases and the J gene end by 8 bases; junction bases not matched to a gene: 11.

V gene TRBV27 combines with J gene TRBJ1-5, with D hard to call. CDR1 is MNHEY, CDR2 SMNVEV, per germline (reference sequence). Deletions cut 2 bases from V and 7 bases from J, with 9 bases between. The CDR3 runs to 13 residues. CDR3 protein: CASSLTYYQPQHF. The CDR3 nucleotides are TGTGCCAGCAGTTTAACTTATTACCAGCCCCAGCATTTT.

The genes are TRBV20-1 and TRBJ2-7; D is unresolved. This CDR3 is built from 12 residues. Trimming removed 3 bases from V and 4 bases from J, with 10 bases in between. Germline loops: CDR1 DFQATT, CDR2 SNEGSKA (reference sequence). Here the CDR3 DNA reads TGCAGTGCTAGTGATTCTAGGTACGAGCAGTACTTC. As protein: CSASDSRYEQYF.

This chain links TRBV5-5 with TRBJ1-6, with D unclear. CDR1 is SGHKS and CDR2 is YYEKEE in the germline V gene (reference sequence). This CDR3 comprises 15 residues. Trimming cost V 5 bases and J 5 bases, with 14 bases left between them. The CDR3 region is CASSPVQAHNSPLHF. CDR3 bases: TGTGCCAGCAGTCCGGTCCAAGCCCATAATTCACCCCTCCACTTT.

This clone showed up just once. The chain uses TRBV6-4 and TRBJ1-2; no reliable D call. The CDR3 is made up of 14 amino acids. Looked up from germline, CDR1 is MRHNA and CDR2 is SNTAGT. Trimming removed 6 bases from V and 8 bases from J, with 19 bases in between. CDR3 in amino acids: CASRPSGGYEGYTF. In DNA, the CDR3 is TGTGCCAGCAGGCCTAGCGGAGGGTATGAGGGCTACACCTTC.

This clone was seen more than once but under ten times. This chain connects TRBV5-4 to TRBJ2-7; 15 bases fit TRBD2. The length of the CDR3 is 17 residues. Trimming took 4 bases from V and 4 from J; bases not matched to a gene: 9. The germline V gene encodes CDR1 SGHNT and CDR2 YYREEE (reference sequence). DNA of the CDR3: TGTGCCAGCAGCCCCGGACTAGCGGGGGGGTATGGGTACGAGCAGTACTTC. This gives the protein CASSPGLAGGYGYEQYF.